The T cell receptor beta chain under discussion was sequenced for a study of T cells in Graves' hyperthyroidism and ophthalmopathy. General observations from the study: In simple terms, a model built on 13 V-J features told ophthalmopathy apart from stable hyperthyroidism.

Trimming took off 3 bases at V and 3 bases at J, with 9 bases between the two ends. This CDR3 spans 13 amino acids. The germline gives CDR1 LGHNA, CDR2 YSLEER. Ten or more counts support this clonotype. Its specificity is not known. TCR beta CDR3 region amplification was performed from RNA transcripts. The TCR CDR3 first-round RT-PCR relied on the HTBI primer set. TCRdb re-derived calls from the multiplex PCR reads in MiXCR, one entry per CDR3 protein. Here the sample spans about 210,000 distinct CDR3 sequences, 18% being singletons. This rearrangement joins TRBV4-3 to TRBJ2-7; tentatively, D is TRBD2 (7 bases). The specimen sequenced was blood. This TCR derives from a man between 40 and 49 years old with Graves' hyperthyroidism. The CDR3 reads CASSQGGGYEQYF. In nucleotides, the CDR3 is TGCGCCAGCAGCCAGGGAGGGGGCTACGAGCAGTACTTC.